This T cell receptor (beta chain) was retrieved from a study of cytomegalovirus exposure and HLA in healthy donors. Study-wide results and limits: As confirmed in vitro, a few CMV-associated chains were specific for CMV antigens. Differences between HLA loci emerged in a later analysis of TCR association rates, with DRB1 most and HLA-C fewest. The listing of approximately 160 TCR beta chains classed them as cytomegalovirus-associated. Most likely, a cluster of highly shared sequence variants arose as a sequencing artifact.

Points on this clone: Its antigen is undetermined.

The CDR3 loop spans 17 amino acids. Germline V gene data show CDR1 as SGHVS and CDR2 as FNYEAQ. V gave up 3 bases and J gave up 5 bases; unmatched junction bases: 11. Primers: 60 Vbeta forward and 13 Jbeta reverse. Produced via immunoSEQ multiplex PCR; TCRdb's table is partial and in-frame only. The sample lists just over 150,000 clones; 65% to 90% were seen once. This chain joins TRBV7-6 and TRBJ2-5, with 11 nucleotides matching TRBD1. This TCR came from a woman younger than 30 in good health and CMV-seronegative. Sequencing was done on a sample of PBMCs. This chain's CDR3 is CASSLQPGQGGEETQYF. The CDR3 coding sequence is TGTGCCAGCAGCTTGCAACCGGGACAGGGGGGAGAGGAGACCCAGTACTTC.